This entry lists 23 T cell receptor beta chains sequenced from one sample in a study of blood T cells in healthy people across ages. Using a J-beta primer mix together with a sample-barcoded 5' primer, a second PCR was run for roughly 6 to 11 cycles. MiXCR was run by TCRdb on the 5' RACE reads, yielding one entry per CDR3 protein. The data show around 710,000 distinct CDR3 sequences, 40% to 45% seen once. Sequenced material: blood. The receptors shown here come from a woman aged 55-75 years in good health.

The chain joins TRBV5-1 to TRBJ2-3; TRBD2 matches at 7 bases. J gave up 4 bases and V 4 bases, and 9 bases lay outside the gene matches. The CDR3 runs to 15 residues. CDR1 and CDR2 (germline): SGHRS, YFSETQ. CDR3 coding DNA: TGCGCCAGCAGCCCACAACTAGCGCATTCAGATACGCAGTATTTT. This translates into CASSPQLAHSDTQYF.

This sequence joins TRBV28 and TRBJ1-3, with D hard to call. CDR1 MDHEN and CDR2 SYDVKM come from the germline V gene. This CDR3 is built from 13 residues. Trimming pared 3 bases from V and 1 base from J, leaving 4 bases between. The CDR3 protein is CASSFLSGNTIYF. The DNA for the CDR3 is TGTGCCAGCAGTTTCCTATCTGGAAACACCATATATTTT.

The chain's CDR3 is CASVRTEGYEQYF. The CDR3 DNA reads TGTGCCAGCGTCCGGACAGAGGGATACGAGCAGTACTTC. The chain combines TRBV21-1 with TRBJ2-7; the table's D gene call, TRBD1, was not cross checked with the DNA. TRBV21-1 is given as a pseudogene. The CDR3 covers 13 residues.

The V gene is TRBV3-1, the J gene TRBJ2-3; TRBD2 matches 10 bases. In germline, CDR1 is LGHDT, CDR2 YNNKEL (reference sequence). V shed 2 bases and J 3 bases; nucleotides not matched to a gene: 5. The CDR3 totals 16 residues. This chain's CDR3 is CASSQMAAGGTDTQYF. The CDR3 DNA is TGTGCCAGCAGCCAAATGGCAGCGGGAGGGACAGATACGCAGTATTTT.

The chain joins TRBV15 to TRBJ2-6; D remains unclear. Germline CDR1 reads LNHNV; CDR2 reads YYDKDF (reference sequence). Between the trimmed V and J ends, which lost 0 bases and 0 bases, there was a span of 9 bases. The CDR3 is 17 amino acids. CDR3 in DNA: TGTGCCACCAGCAGAGATGTAGGTCCCTCTGGGGCCAACGTCCTGACTTTC. Its translation: CATSRDVGPSGANVLTF.

J is TRBJ2-7 and V is TRBV5-1, with D uncertain. Per germline, CDR1 SGHRS and CDR2 YFSETQ. The CDR3 spans 13 residues. V shed 4 bases and J shed 2 bases, with 10 bases lying between them. The CDR3 nucleotides read TGCGCCAGCAGCGTGGGCAGTACCTACGAGCAGTACTTC. The encoded protein is CASSVGSTYEQYF.

The rearrangement links TRBV7-2 to TRBJ2-1; 9 bases align to TRBD2. CDR1 and CDR2 (germline): SGHTA, FQGNSA. With V trimmed by 6 bases and J by 9 bases, 12 bases remained unmatched. This CDR3 contains 15 residues. CDR3 nucleotide sequence: TGTGCCAGCAGTACTAGCGGGCCCGATTCCGGTGAGCAGTTCTTC. It yields the protein CASSTSGPDSGEQFF.

The genes are TRBV20-1 and TRBJ1-4, with D hard to call. Germline-derived CDR1 and CDR2 are DFQATT and SNEGSKA (reference sequence). The CDR3 runs 17 residues. V lost 0 bases and J lost 0, with 14 bases in between. CDR3 coding DNA: TGCAGTGCTAGAGATCTTGCCCAGGTTGCAACTAATGAAAAACTGTTTTTT. Encoded protein: CSARDLAQVATNEKLFF.

The J gene is TRBJ2-5, the V gene TRBV6-5, with 11 bases aligning to TRBD1. Trimming took 8 bases from V and 11 from J; bases not matched to a gene: 19. CDR1 MNHEY and CDR2 SVGAGI come from the germline V gene. CDR3 length: 16 amino acids. The CDR3 protein is CASGLTGTGGYNEQYF. The DNA of the CDR3 is TGTGCCAGCGGTCTGACCGGGACAGGGGGGTACAATGAGCAGTACTTC.

The gene calls are TRBV7-9 and TRBJ2-7; 7 positions match TRBD2. The CDR3 runs 16 residues. Germline assignment: CDR1 SEHNR and CDR2 FQNEAQ (reference sequence). V lost 1 base, J lost 1 base, and 7 bases stayed unmatched. DNA for the CDR3: TGTGCCAGCAGCTTAGGGGTGCCTAGCGGATCCTACGAGCAGTACTTC. Protein: CASSLGVPSGSYEQYF. The variable domain in full, with the rest retrieved from reference TRBV7-9 and TRBJ2-7, is DTGVSQNPRHKITKRGQNVTFRCDPISEHNRLYWYRQTLGQGPEFLTYFQNEAQLEKSRLLSDRFSAERPKGSFSTLEIQRTEQGDSAMYLCASSLGVPSGSYEQYFGPGTRLTVT.

This clonotype has more than one count but fewer than ten. The V and J genes are TRBV29-1 and TRBJ1-2; maybe TRBD1 (6 bases). The CDR3 consists of 12 residues. Germline V gene data show CDR1 as SQVTM and CDR2 as ANQGSEA. Deletions cut 5 bases from V and 2 bases from J, with 9 bases between. The CDR3 loop reads CSVFTGNYGYTF. The CDR3 DNA reads as TGCAGCGTTTTTACAGGGAACTATGGCTACACCTTC.

This clonotype was seen more than once but under ten times. The J gene is TRBJ2-4, the V gene TRBV29-1; a possible D gene is TRBD1 (6 bases). TRBJ2-7 matches the DNA end more closely, so the J call is doubtful. CDR3 length: 13 residues. Per the germline V gene, CDR1 is SQVTM and CDR2 is ANQGSEA. The CDR3 DNA reads TGCAGCGTTGAAGGTGTACAGGGTCACGAGCAGTACTTC. This codes for CSVEGVQGHEQYF.

This clonotype has a handful of counts. V usage is TRBV7-2 and J usage is TRBJ1-5; D gene ambiguous. Trimming took off 4 bases at V and 15 bases at J, with 16 bases between the two ends. The germline V gene encodes CDR1 SGHTA and CDR2 FQGNSA. The CDR3 sequence is 12 residues long. The CDR3 nucleotides read TGTGCCAGCAGCTCCCAATACGGCACGCTGCATTTT. It yields the protein CASSSQYGTLHF.

The chain couples TRBV4-1 to TRBJ1-2, with 7 bases fitting TRBD1. With V trimmed by 1 base and J by 4 bases, 3 bases remained unmatched. CDR1 and CDR2 (germline): MGHRA, YSYEKL. The CDR3 length is 14 residues. CDR3 in amino acids: CASSQGTGPYGYTF. As DNA, the CDR3 is TGCGCCAGCAGCCAAGGGACAGGACCCTATGGCTACACCTTC.

This clonotype was observed once. A read error may be the cause here, since a much bigger clone is one base away. The rearrangement joins TRBV29-1 to TRBJ1-1, with D unresolved. CDR1 is SQVTM and CDR2 is ANQGSEA in the germline V gene. With 3 bases removed from V and 3 bases from J, the gap between germline ends came to 14 bases. This CDR3 contains 14 residues. The CDR3 region is CSVEDGSFYTEAFF. The CDR3 DNA is TGCAGCGTTGAGGACGGGAGTTTTTACACTGAAGCTTTCTTT.

This chain uses TRBV12-3 or TRBV12-4 with TRBJ2-1; D is unresolved. This CDR3 comprises 15 residues. V was shortened by 3 bases and J by 0 bases, with 9 bases between the two germline ends. For the CDR3, the DNA is TGTGCCAGCAGTTTGGTAAGGGCCTCCTACAATGAGCAGTTCTTC. Translating it yields CASSLVRASYNEQFF.

V is TRBV28 and J is TRBJ1-2; 8 nucleotides line up with TRBD1. Germline assignment: CDR1 MDHEN and CDR2 SYDVKM. With V trimmed by 9 bases and J by 8 bases, 11 bases remained unmatched. The CDR3 runs to 13 residues. The CDR3 reads CASLDRVVFGYTF. The CDR3, as DNA: TGTGCCAGTCTGGACAGGGTAGTTTTCGGCTACACCTTC.

CDR3 nucleotides: TGTGCCAGCAGCGTCTACCGGGACAACTACGAGCAGTACTTC. This gives the protein CASSVYRDNYEQYF. The chain is built from TRBV7-9 and TRBJ2-7; tentative D call: TRBD1 (6 bases). From germline, CDR1 is SEHNR and CDR2 FQNEAQ (reference sequence). Trimming shortened V by 5 bases and J by 3 bases, and 14 bases separated the two germline ends. The CDR3 is 14 residues long.

The genes are TRBV5-1 and TRBJ2-3, with D uncertain. The CDR3 runs to 14 residues. Germline CDR1 and CDR2: SGHRS and YFSETQ. V was cut by 4 bases and J by 3 bases, with 12 bases left in between. The CDR3 is CASSRLEITDTQYF. In nucleotides, the CDR3 is TGCGCCAGCAGCCGACTCGAGATTACAGATACGCAGTATTTT.

The chain joins TRBV11-2 to TRBJ2-5; 7 bases are shared with TRBD2. The CDR3 loop spans 12 amino acids. The trim removed 8 bases at V and 2 bases at J, leaving 2 bases unmatched. Germline V CDR1 and CDR2: SGHAT, FQNNGV. The CDR3 DNA reads as TGTGCCAGCCGGCGGGAGCAAGAGACCCAGTACTTC. It encodes CASRREQETQYF.

A few counts support this clonotype. The chain carries TRBV4-2 and TRBJ2-7; 9 bases map to TRBD2. This CDR3 contains 17 residues. The germline V gene has CDR1 LGHNA and CDR2 YNFKEQ. The V and J ends lost 0 bases and 7 bases, in that order; junction bases with no gene match: 13. CDR3 region: CASSQELAGAWDNEQYF. In DNA, the CDR3 is TGTGCCAGCAGCCAAGAGTTAGCGGGAGCTTGGGACAATGAGCAGTACTTC.

The gene calls are TRBV10-3 and TRBJ2-3; 9 bases map to TRBD2. This CDR3 comprises 15 residues. Unmatched junction bases numbered 0, after V lost 2 bases and J lost 0 bases. Germline V gene sequence: CDR1 ENHRY, CDR2 SYGVKD. CDR3 DNA: TGTGCCATCAGTGAGGGACTAGCGAGCACAGATACGCAGTATTTT. Its protein is CAISEGLASTDTQYF.

Regarding this clonotype: At one of its ends the junction is not consistent with the germline gene, which may arise from a read error. The V gene is TRBV6-6, the J gene TRBJ2-5; weak D call: TRBD2 (5 bases). This CDR3 spans 17 amino acids. The germline CDR1 and CDR2 sequences are MNHNY and SVGAGI (reference sequence). CDR3 region: CASSPRPGLGSQETQHF. In DNA, the CDR3 is TGTGCCAGCAGTCCGCGGCCGGGATTGGGGTCCCAAGAGACCCAGCACTTC.